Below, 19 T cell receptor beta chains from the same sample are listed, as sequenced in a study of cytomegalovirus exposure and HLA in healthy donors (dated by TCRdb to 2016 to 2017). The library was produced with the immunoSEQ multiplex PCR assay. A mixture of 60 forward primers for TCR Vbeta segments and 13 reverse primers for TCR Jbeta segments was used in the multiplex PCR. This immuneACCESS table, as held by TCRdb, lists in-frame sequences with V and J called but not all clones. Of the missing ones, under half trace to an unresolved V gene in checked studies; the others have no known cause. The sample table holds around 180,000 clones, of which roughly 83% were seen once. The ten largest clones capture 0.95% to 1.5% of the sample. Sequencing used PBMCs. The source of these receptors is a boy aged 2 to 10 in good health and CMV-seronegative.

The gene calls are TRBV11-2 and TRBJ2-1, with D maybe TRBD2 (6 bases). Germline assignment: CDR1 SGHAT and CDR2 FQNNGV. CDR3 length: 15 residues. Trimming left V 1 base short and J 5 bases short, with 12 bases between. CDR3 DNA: TGTGCCAGCAGCTTAGGGGGCGGACTAAACAATGAGCAGTTCTTC. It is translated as CASSLGGGLNNEQFF. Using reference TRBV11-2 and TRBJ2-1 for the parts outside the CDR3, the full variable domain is EAGVAQSPRYKIIEKRQSVAFWCNPISGHATLYWYQQILGQGPKLLIQFQNNGVVDDSQLPKDRFSAERLKGVDSTLKIQPAKLEDSAVYLCASSLGGGLNNEQFFGPGTRLTVL.

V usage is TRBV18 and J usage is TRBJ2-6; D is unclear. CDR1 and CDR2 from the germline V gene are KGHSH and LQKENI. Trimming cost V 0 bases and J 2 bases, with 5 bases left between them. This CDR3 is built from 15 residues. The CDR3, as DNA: TGTGCCAGCTCACCACCTCGGGCTGGGGCCAACGTCCTGACTTTC. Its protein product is CASSPPRAGANVLTF.

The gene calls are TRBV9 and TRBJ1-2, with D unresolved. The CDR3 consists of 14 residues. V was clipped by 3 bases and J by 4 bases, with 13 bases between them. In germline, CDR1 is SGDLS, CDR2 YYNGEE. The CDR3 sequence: CASSGDTGVYGYTF. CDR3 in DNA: TGTGCCAGCAGCGGAGACACCGGGGTCTATGGCTACACCTTC.

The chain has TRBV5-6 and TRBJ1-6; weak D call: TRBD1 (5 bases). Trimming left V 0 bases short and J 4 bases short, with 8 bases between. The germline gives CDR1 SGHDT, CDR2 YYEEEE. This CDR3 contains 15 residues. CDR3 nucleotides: TGTGCCAGCAGCTTGGGACAGACATATAATTCACCCCTCCACTTT. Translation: CASSLGQTYNSPLHF.

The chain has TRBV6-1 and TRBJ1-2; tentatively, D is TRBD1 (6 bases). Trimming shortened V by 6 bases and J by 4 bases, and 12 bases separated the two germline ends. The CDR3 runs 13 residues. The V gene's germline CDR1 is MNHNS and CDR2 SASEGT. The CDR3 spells CASSRDRTYGYTF. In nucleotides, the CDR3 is TGTGCCAGCAGCCGAGACAGGACCTATGGCTACACCTTC.

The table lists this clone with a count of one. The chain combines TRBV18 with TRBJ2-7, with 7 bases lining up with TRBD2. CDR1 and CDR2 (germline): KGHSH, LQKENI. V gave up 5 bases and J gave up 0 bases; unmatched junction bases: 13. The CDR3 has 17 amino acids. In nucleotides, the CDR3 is TGTGCCAGCTCAGTCGGGGGGAGTCTAGGCCTCTCCTACGAGCAGTACTTC. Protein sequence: CASSVGGSLGLSYEQYF. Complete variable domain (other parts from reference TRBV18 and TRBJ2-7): NAGVMQNPRHLVRRRGQEARLRCSPMKGHSHVYWYRQLPEEGLKFMVYLQKENIIDESGMPKERFSAEFPKEGPSILRIQQVVRGDSAAYFCASSVGGSLGLSYEQYFGPGTRLTVT.

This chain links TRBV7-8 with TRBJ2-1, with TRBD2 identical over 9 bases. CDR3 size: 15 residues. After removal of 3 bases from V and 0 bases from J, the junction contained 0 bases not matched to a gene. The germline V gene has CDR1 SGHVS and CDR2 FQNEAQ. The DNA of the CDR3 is TGTGCCAGCAGCTTGGGACTAGCCTCCTACAATGAGCAGTTCTTC. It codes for CASSLGLASYNEQFF.

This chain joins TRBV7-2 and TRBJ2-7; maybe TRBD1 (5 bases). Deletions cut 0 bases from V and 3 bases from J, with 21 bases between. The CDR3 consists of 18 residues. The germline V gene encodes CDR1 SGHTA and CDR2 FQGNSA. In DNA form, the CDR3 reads TGTGCCAGCAGCTTAGCGCTGTTCGGTTGGGGCGGAAGCTACGAGCAGTACGTC. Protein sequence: CASSLALFGWGGSYEQYV.

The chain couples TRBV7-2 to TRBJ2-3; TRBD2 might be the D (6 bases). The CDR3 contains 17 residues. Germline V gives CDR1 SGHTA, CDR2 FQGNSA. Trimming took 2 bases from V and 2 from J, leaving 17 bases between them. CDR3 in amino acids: CASSLRVAGTATDTQYF. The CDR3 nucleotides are TGTGCCAGCAGCTTAAGGGTTGCGGGGACCGCCACAGATACGCAGTATTTT.

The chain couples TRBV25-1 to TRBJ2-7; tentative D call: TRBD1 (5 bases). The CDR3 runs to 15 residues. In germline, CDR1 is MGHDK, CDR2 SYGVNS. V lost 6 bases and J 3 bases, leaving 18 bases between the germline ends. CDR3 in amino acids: CASRYKGPLLYEQYV. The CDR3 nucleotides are TGTGCCAGCAGGTATAAGGGGCCGCTTCTCTACGAGCAGTACGTC.

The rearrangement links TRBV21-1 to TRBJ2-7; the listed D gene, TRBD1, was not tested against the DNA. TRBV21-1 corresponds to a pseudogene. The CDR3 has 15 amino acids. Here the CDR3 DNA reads TGTGCCAGCAGCAAAGCAAGCGACAGGAGCTACGAGCAGTACTTC. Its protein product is CASSKASDRSYEQYF.

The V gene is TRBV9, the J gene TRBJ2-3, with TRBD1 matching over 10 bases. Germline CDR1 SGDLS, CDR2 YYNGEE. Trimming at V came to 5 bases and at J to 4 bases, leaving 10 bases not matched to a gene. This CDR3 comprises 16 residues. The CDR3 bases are TGTGCCAGCAGTGCGCCGGGACAGGGGTTCGCAGATACGCAGTATTTT. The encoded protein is CASSAPGQGFADTQYF.

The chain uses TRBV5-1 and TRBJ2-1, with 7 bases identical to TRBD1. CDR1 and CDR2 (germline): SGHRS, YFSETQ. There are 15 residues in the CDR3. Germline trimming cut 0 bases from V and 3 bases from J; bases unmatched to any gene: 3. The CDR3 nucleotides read TGCGCCAGCAGCTTGGCTGGGACAGACTACAATGAGCAGTTCTTC. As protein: CASSLAGTDYNEQFF. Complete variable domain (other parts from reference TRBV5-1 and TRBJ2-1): KAGVTQTPRYLIKTRGQQVTLSCSPISGHRSVSWYQQTPGQGLQFLFEYFSETQRNKGNFPGRFSGRQFSNSRSEMNVSTLELGDSALYLCASSLAGTDYNEQFFGPGTRLTVL.

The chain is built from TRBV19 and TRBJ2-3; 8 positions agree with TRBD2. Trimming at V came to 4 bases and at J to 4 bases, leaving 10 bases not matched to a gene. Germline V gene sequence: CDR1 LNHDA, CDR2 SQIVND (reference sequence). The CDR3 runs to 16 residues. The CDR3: CASSKRTSLIADTQYF. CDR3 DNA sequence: TGTGCCAGTAGTAAGAGGACTAGCCTTATCGCAGATACGCAGTATTTT.

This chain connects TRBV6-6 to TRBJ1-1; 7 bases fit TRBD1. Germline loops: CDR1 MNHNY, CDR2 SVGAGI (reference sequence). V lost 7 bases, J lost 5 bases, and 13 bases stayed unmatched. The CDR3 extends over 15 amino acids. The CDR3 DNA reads TGTGCCAGCATCAGGGGGAGAGAACCGAGAACTGAAGCTTTCTTT. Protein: CASIRGREPRTEAFF.

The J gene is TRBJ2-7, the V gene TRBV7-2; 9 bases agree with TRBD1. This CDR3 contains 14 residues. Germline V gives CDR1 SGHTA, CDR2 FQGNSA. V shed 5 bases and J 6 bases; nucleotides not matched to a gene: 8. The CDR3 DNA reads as TGTGCCAGCAGCGTCGGGACAGGGCCTTTCGAGCAGTACGTC. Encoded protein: CASSVGTGPFEQYV.

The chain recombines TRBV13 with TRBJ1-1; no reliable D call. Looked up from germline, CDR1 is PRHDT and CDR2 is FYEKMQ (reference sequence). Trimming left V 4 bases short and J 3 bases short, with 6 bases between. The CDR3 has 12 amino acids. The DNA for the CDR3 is TGTGCCAGCAGCTCCTCCCACACTGAAGCTTTCTTT. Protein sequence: CASSSSHTEAFF.

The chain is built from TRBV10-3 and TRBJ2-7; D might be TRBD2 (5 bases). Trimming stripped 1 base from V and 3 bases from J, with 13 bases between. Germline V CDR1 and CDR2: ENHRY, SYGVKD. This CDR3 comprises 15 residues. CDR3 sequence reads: CAISEYDSGYYEQYF. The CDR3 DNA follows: TGTGCCATCAGTGAGTACGACTCGGGATACTACGAGCAGTACTTC.

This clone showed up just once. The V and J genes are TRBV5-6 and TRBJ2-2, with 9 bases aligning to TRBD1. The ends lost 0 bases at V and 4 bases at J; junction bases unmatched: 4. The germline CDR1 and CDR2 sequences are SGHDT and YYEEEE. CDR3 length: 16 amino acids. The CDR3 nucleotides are TGTGCCAGCAGCTTGGATCGACAGGGGGGCACCGGGGAGCTGTTTTTT. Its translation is CASSLDRQGGTGELFF.